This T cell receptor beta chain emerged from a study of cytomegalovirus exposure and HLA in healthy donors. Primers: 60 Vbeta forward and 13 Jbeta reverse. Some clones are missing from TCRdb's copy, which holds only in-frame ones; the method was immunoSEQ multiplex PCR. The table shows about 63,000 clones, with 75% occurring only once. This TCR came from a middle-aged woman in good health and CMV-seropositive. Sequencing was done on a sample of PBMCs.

In nucleotides, the CDR3 is TGCGCCAGCAGCTTAAGCGTCGTTAACTATGGCTACACCTTC. Residues: CASSLSVVNYGYTF. The gene calls are TRBV5-1 and TRBJ1-2; D unclear. CDR3 length: 14 amino acids. Germline CDR1 reads SGHRS; CDR2 reads YFSETQ. The V end lost 2 bases, the J end lost 1 base, and 9 bases lay between the germline ends.